This T cell receptor beta chain was documented in a study of shared clonotypes between healthy human individuals. A deep-level run was used for the assay. Sequencing was performed with immunoSEQ multiplex PCR; in TCRdb, only in-frame clones are kept and a portion is missing. The data hold around 2,000,000 clones, with roughly 91% observed a single time. The naive CD8 fraction comprised CD45RO-negative cells positively selected for CCR7 and excluded terminally differentiated effector memory CD45RA+ cells. Concerning this clone itself: The same CDR3 is also encoded by other DNA sequences in this sample.

The CDR3 contains 15 residues. CDR1 and CDR2 from the germline V gene are SGDLS and YYNGEE. V lost 2 bases to trimming and J lost 7 bases; unmatched junction nucleotides: 5. The chain links TRBV9 to TRBJ2-1, with TRBD1 matching over 11 bases. The sample consisted of naive CD8+ T cells from PBMCs. This TCR came from a man between 18 and 29 years old in good health. Some clones in this sample may be carry-over from other donors' samples. CDR3 protein: CASSVAGTGGNEQFF. CDR3 bases: TGTGCCAGCAGCGTGGCCGGGACAGGGGGGAATGAGCAGTTCTTC.